The T cell receptor (beta chain) described here comes from a study of siplizumab effects on memory and regulatory T cells (dated by TCRdb to about 2019). With respect to the entire study: The study looked at the effect of siplizumab, an anti-CD2 antibody, on alloreactive T-cell subsets in allogeneic mixed lymphocyte reactions made from human PBMCs. Results and caveats for the whole study, not just this receptor: About 75-96% of proliferating CD4+ or CD8+ clones could not be given a naive or memory phenotype. Of the alloreactive CD4+ clones that could be mapped, the Treg-derived share averaged around 64% with siplizumab compared with roughly 27% in control reactions. Unstimulated naive T cells appeared to be more diverse than memory T cells, and naive cells seemed to make a substantial contribution to the alloresponse. Siplizumab significantly reduced the cumulative frequency of alloreactive sequences traceable to unstimulated CD4+ memory T cells. Sequences below about 10^-5 frequency were poorly captured, so only a minor fraction of alloreactive clones could be mapped to unstimulated subsets. The suppressive function of proliferating Tregs from siplizumab cultures was not functionally confirmed.

TCRbeta CDR3 sequencing was performed on sorted unstimulated T cells and on proliferating T cells recovered from mixed lymphocyte reactions. Fresh whole blood from nine to eleven HLA-typed healthy donors was used to isolate PBMCs. To map where alloreactive clones came from, CD4+ regulatory T cells in the unstimulated state were FACS-sorted. Inclusive of the bounding cysteine and phenylalanine, the CDR3 is 14 residues long. This entry keeps only the CDR3 DNA: 42 bases, framed from base 1. The trim is 7 bases for V and 1 base for J, with a gap of 13 bases between the germline ends. In the germline V gene (reference sequence), CDR1 corresponds to LNHDA and CDR2 to SQIVND. Library generation was performed with the immunoSEQ multiplex PCR assay. Approximately 100,000 TCR templates per sample were assayed on the deep sequencing platform. Genomic DNA extracted from sorted T cells was used for TCRbeta CDR3 sequencing. Concerning the study's data processing: Clonal analysis of TCRbeta CDR3 data was done in the R programming language. Unstimulated samples were compared with post-reaction CFSE-low samples to define alloreactive CD4+ and CD8+ clones. Alloreactive CD4+ clones were assigned to regulatory or non-regulatory origin by matching sequences to sorted unstimulated Treg and non-Treg repertoires. Here the immuneACCESS table is served through TCRdb, limited to in-frame sequences with V and J called. Missing clones are a known gap in these copies; in checked studies unresolved V genes cover under half, and the rest lacks a known reason. Clone size and V and J calls were adopted from that table, with D and trimming inferred from the DNA. The sample table contains some 99,000 clones; only one count was recorded for approximately 90% of them. About 0.7% of the sample is held by the ten biggest clonotypes.

As regards this clone: Its antigen is not yet known. Per-base quality was not reported, and no clone a single base away is much larger than it.

What was sequenced was Tregs sorted from blood. The chain links TRBV19 with TRBJ1-1, with the identity of the D gene unclear. The clonotype was recovered from a human donor in good health. The nucleotide sequence reads as follows: TGTGCCAGTAACTCCCTTGGCCAGAACACTGAAGCTTTCTTT. Its amino acids are CASNSLGQNTEAFF.